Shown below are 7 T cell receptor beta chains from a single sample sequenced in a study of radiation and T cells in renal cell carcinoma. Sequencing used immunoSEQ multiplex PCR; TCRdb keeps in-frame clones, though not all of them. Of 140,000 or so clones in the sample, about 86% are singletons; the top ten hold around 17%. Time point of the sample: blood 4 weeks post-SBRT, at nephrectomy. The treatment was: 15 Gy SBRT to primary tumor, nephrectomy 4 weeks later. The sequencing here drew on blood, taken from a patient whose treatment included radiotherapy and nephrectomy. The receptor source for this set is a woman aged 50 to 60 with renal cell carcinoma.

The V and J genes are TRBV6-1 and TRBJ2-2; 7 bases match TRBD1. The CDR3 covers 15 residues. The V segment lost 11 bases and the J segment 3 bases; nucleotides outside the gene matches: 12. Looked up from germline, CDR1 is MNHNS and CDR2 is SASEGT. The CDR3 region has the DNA TGTGCCGCTCCGAGGTGGGACAGACACACCGGGGAGCTGTTTTTT. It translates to CAAPRWDRHTGELFF.

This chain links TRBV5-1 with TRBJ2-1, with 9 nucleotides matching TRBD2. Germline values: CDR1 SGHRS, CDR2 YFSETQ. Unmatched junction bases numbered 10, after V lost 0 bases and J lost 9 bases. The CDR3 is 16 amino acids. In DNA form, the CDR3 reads TGCGCCAGCAGCTTGGAACCTAGCGGGGTGGTGGGTGAGCAGTTCTTC. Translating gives CASSLEPSGVVGEQFF. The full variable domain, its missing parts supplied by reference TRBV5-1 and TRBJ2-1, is KAGVTQTPRYLIKTRGQQVTLSCSPISGHRSVSWYQQTPGQGLQFLFEYFSETQRNKGNFPGRFSGRQFSNSRSEMNVSTLELGDSALYLCASSLEPSGVVGEQFFGPGTRLTVL.

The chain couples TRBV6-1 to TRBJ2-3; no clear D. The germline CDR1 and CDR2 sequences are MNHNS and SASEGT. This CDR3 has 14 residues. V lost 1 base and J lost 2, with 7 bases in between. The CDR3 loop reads CASSEVRNTDTQYF. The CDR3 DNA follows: TGTGCCAGCAGTGAAGTCCGCAACACAGATACGCAGTATTTT.

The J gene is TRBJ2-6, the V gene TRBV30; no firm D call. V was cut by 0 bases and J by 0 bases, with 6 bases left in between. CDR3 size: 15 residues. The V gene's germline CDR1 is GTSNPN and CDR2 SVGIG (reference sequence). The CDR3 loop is CAWSVSSSGANVLTF. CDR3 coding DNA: TGTGCCTGGAGTGTATCTTCCTCTGGGGCCAACGTCCTGACTTTC.

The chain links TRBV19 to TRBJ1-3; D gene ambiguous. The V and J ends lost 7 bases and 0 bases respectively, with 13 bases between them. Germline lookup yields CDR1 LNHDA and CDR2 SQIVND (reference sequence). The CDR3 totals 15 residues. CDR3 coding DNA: TGTGCCAGTACCCCCACGGGCCGCTCTGGAAACACCATATATTTT. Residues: CASTPTGRSGNTIYF.

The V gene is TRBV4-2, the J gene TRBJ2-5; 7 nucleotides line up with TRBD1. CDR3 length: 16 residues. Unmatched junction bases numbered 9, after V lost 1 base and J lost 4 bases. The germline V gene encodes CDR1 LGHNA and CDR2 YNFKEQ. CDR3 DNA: TGTGCCAGCAGCCAAGGGTTACAGGGGCTGCCAGAGACCCAGTACTTC. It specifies CASSQGLQGLPETQYF.

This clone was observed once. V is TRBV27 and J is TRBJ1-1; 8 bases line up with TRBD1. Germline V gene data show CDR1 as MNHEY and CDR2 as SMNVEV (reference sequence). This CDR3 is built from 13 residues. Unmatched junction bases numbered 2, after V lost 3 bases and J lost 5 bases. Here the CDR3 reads CASSFTGGTEAFF. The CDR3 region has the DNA TGTGCCAGCAGTTTTACAGGGGGAACTGAAGCTTTCTTT.